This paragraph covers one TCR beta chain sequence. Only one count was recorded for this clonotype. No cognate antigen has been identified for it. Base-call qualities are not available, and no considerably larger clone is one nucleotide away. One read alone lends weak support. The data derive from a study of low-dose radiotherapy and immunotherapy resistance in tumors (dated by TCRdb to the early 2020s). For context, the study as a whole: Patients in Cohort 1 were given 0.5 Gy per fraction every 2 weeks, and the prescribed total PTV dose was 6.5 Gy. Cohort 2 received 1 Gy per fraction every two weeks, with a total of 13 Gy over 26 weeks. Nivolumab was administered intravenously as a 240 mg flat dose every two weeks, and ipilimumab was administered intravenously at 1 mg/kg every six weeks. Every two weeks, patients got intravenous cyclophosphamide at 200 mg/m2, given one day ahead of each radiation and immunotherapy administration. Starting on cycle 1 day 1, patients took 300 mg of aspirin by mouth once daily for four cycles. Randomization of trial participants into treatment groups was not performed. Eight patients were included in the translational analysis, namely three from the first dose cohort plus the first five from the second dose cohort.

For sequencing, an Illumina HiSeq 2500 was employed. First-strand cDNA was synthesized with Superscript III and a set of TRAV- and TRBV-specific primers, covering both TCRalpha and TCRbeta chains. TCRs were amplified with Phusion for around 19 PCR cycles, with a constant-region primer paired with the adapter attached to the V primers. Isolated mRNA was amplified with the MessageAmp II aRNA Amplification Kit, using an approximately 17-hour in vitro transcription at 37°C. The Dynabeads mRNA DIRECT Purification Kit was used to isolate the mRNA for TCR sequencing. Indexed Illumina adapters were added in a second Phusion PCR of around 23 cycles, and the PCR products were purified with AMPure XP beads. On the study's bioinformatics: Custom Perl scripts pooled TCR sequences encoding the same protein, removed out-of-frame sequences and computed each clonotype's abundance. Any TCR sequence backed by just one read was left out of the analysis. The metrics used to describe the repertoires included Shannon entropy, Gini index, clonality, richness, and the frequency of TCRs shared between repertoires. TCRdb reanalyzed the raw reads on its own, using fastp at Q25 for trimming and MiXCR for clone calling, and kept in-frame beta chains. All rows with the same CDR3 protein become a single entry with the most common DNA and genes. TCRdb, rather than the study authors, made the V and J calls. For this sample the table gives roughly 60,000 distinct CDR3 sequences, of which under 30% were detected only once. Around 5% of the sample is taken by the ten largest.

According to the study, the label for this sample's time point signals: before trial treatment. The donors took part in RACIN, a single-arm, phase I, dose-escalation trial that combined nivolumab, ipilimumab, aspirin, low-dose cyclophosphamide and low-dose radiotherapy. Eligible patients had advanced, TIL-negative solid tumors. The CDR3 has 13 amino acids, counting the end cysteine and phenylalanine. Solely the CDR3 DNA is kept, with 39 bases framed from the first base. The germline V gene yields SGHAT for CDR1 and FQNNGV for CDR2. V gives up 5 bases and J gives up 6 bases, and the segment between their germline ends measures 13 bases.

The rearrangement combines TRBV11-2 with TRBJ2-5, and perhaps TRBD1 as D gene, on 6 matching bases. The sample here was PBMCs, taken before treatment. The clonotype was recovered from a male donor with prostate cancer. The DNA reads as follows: TGTGCCAGCAGCACACAGGGTACGCAGACCCAGTACTTC. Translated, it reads CASSTQGTQTQYF.